A single sample is the source of the 25 T cell receptor beta chains below, sequenced in a study of blood T cell repertoires in COVID-19. Here immunoSEQ multiplex PCR was the method, and the copy in TCRdb shows in-frame clones only, minus some. The sample records approximately 150,000 clones, around 84% being singletons. Sample: peripheral blood. The source of these receptors is a human donor in a cohort sampled during active COVID-19.

The V and J genes are TRBV28 and TRBJ1-1; 8 nucleotides match TRBD1. Germline V lookup: CDR1 MDHEN, CDR2 SYDVKM. Trimming took 4 bases from V and 4 from J; bases not matched to a gene: 8. This CDR3 is built from 15 residues. In nucleotides, the CDR3 is TGTGCCAGCAGTTCCCACAGGGGGTCTGGCACTGAAGCTTTCTTT. Translated, it gives CASSSHRGSGTEAFF.

CDR3 loop: CASSQHPSGSLNEQFF. CDR3 coding DNA: TGTGCCAGCAGCCAACACCCTAGCGGGAGTCTGAATGAGCAGTTCTTC. The chain recombines TRBV3-1 (or the pseudogene TRBV3-2) with TRBJ2-1; TRBD2 matches at 10 bases. Germline trimming cut 2 bases from V and 7 bases from J; bases unmatched to any gene: 8. This CDR3 is 16 amino acids long. Germline V CDR1 and CDR2: LGHDT, YNNKEL (reference sequence).

This clone turned up a few times. The chain is built from TRBV2 and TRBJ2-7; 8 bases agree with TRBD1. The V gene end was trimmed by 4 bases and the J gene end by 0 bases; junction bases not matched to a gene: 2. The CDR3 extends over 14 amino acids. Per germline, CDR1 SNHLY and CDR2 FYNNEI. The CDR3 region is CASSGDRPSYEQYF. Written as DNA, the CDR3 is TGTGCCAGCAGTGGGGACAGGCCCTCCTACGAGCAGTACTTC.

V is TRBV27 and J is TRBJ2-5, with 12 bases lining up with TRBD1. V shed 5 bases, J shed 2 bases, and the junction held 9 bases outside the gene matches. CDR1 is MNHEY, CDR2 SMNVEV, per germline (reference sequence). The length of the CDR3 is 17 residues. The CDR3 DNA reads as TGTGCCAGCAGTCTCCGGTGGGACAGGGGGCAACAAGAGACCCAGTACTTC. This translates into CASSLRWDRGQQETQYF.

This clone occurred once. J is TRBJ2-2 and V is TRBV30; TRBD1 aligns across 11 bases. V gave up 5 bases and J gave up 4 bases; unmatched junction bases: 6. CDR3 size: 15 residues. Looked up from germline, CDR1 is GTSNPN and CDR2 is SVGIG (reference sequence). Written as DNA, the CDR3 is TGTGCCTGGGAAAAAGGACAGGGGGCCACCGGGGAGCTGTTTTTT. Protein: CAWEKGQGATGELFF.

The chain recombines TRBV5-4 with TRBJ1-1; 7 nucleotides line up with TRBD1. J was trimmed by 4 bases and V by 2 bases; bases with no gene match: 8. The CDR3 contains 15 residues. Germline CDR1 reads SGHNT; CDR2 reads YYREEE (reference sequence). CDR3 coding DNA: TGTGCCAGCAGCTTCGAGGGGGCGGGGGGCACTGAAGCTTTCTTT. Translating gives CASSFEGAGGTEAFF.

This clone was observed a single time. The genes are TRBV5-5 and TRBJ1-2, with 7 bases that match TRBD1. Germline V gene data show CDR1 as SGHKS and CDR2 as YYEKEE (reference sequence). This CDR3 is built from 15 residues. Losses at the gene ends were 4 bases for V and 0 bases for J; bases not matched to a gene: 6. The chain's CDR3 is CASSATGASNYGYTF. For the CDR3, the DNA is TGTGCCAGCAGCGCCACAGGGGCCTCTAACTATGGCTACACCTTC.

The V gene is TRBV18, the J gene TRBJ2-1, with TRBD2 identical over 8 bases. Germline lookup yields CDR1 KGHSH and CDR2 LQKENI. V shed 0 bases, J shed 4 bases, and the junction held 5 bases outside the gene matches. The CDR3 has 16 amino acids. The CDR3 loop is CASSPPAGGIYNEQFF. CDR3 nucleotide sequence: TGTGCCAGCTCACCACCGGCGGGGGGAATTTACAATGAGCAGTTCTTC.

The V call is TRBV2, the J call TRBJ2-1; 7 nucleotides align to TRBD2. Germline CDR1 SNHLY, CDR2 FYNNEI. With 6 bases clipped from V and 0 bases from J, the junction kept 8 bases outside the gene matches. The CDR3 totals 16 residues. CDR3 residues: CASSVGDYTSYNEQFF. As DNA, the CDR3 is TGTGCCAGCAGCGTTGGGGACTACACCTCCTACAATGAGCAGTTCTTC.

A single count supports this clone. The chain has TRBV6-5 and TRBJ1-1; possibly TRBD1 for D (5 bases). CDR3 size: 13 residues. The ends were cut back, 5 bases at V and 1 base at J, with 8 bases in the middle. In germline, CDR1 is MNHEY, CDR2 SVGAGI. The CDR3 loop reads CASSSQGNTEAFF. CDR3 nucleotide sequence: TGTGCCAGCAGTAGTCAGGGGAACACTGAAGCTTTCTTT.

CDR3 nucleotides: TGTGCCAGCAGTGCCAGCGGGAGCGGCTACAATGAGCAGTTCTTC. Residues: CASSASGSGYNEQFF. The chain has TRBV2 and TRBJ2-1; 8 nucleotides align to TRBD2. In germline, CDR1 is SNHLY, CDR2 FYNNEI. V lost 4 bases, J lost 3 bases, and 5 bases stayed unmatched. This CDR3 is built from 15 residues.

The gene calls are TRBV7-8 and TRBJ2-5; the D gene is possibly TRBD2 (7 bases). Germline CDR1 and CDR2: SGHVS and FQNEAQ. The CDR3 runs to 16 residues. Trimming took 0 bases from V and 5 from J, leaving 16 bases between them. The CDR3 region is CASSLAGGPSWETQYF. The DNA for the CDR3 is TGTGCCAGCAGCTTAGCGGGGGGGCCGTCGTGGGAGACCCAGTACTTC.

This rearrangement joins TRBV9 to TRBJ2-7; D is perhaps TRBD1 (6 bases). The germline CDR1 and CDR2 sequences are SGDLS and YYNGEE. V lost 4 bases, J lost 0 bases, and 17 bases lay in between. The CDR3 length is 16 residues. For the CDR3, the DNA is TGTGCCAGCAGCACCAATCCCGGGACACGCTCCTACGAGCAGTACTTC. Translated: CASSTNPGTRSYEQYF.

The V gene is TRBV6-5, the J gene TRBJ2-5; 7 bases align to TRBD2. This CDR3 is built from 15 residues. Germline V gene sequence: CDR1 MNHEY, CDR2 SVGAGI. Unmatched junction bases numbered 4, after V lost 2 bases and J lost 1 base. CDR3 protein: CASSYGGGLQETQYF. DNA of the CDR3: TGTGCCAGCAGTTACGGCGGGGGACTCCAAGAGACCCAGTACTTC.

This clone was recorded only once. The chain is built from TRBV12-3 or TRBV12-4 and TRBJ1-1, with a weak D call TRBD1 (5 bases). The CDR3 loop spans 13 amino acids. The V end was cut by 3 bases, the J end by 5 bases, with 10 bases between. This CDR3 is CASSLGRQTEAFF. The CDR3 DNA sequence: TGTGCCAGCAGTTTGGGGCGCCAGACTGAAGCTTTCTTT.

The rearrangement links TRBV5-4 to TRBJ2-3; possible D gene TRBD1, 6 bases. This CDR3 is 14 amino acids long. Germline assignment: CDR1 SGHNT and CDR2 YYREEE (reference sequence). The ends were cut back, 4 bases at V and 1 base at J, with 10 bases in the middle. The CDR3 nucleotides read TGTGCCAGCAGCCCCCACAGGGGCACAGATACGCAGTATTTT. Amino acid sequence: CASSPHRGTDTQYF.

The V gene is TRBV5-1, the J gene TRBJ2-3; D remains ambiguous. Trimming pared 8 bases from V and 2 bases from J, leaving 24 bases between. This CDR3 is 17 amino acids long. Germline lookup yields CDR1 SGHRS and CDR2 YFSETQ. DNA for the CDR3: TGCGCCAGTAACCATGGCCGGCTAGGCGCTCACACAGATACGCAGTATTTT. This gives the protein CASNHGRLGAHTDTQYF. Together with reference TRBV5-1 and TRBJ2-3, the CDR3 gives the full variable domain: KAGVTQTPRYLIKTRGQQVTLSCSPISGHRSVSWYQQTPGQGLQFLFEYFSETQRNKGNFPGRFSGRQFSNSRSEMNVSTLELGDSALYLCASNHGRLGAHTDTQYFGPGTRLTVL.

On this clone itself: An end of the junction does not agree with germline; a read error may underlie this. This rearrangement joins TRBV5-1 to TRBJ2-3, with 8 positions matching TRBD1. The CDR3 covers 17 residues. Germline V gene lookup returns CDR1 SGHRS and CDR2 YFSETQ. The CDR3 loop is CASSLAGTGGSTDMQYF. The CDR3 DNA follows: TGCGCCAGCAGCTTGGCCGGGACAGGCGGCAGCACAGATATGCAGTATTTT. The variable domain in full, completed from reference TRBV5-1 and TRBJ2-3, reads KAGVTQTPRYLIKTRGQQVTLSCSPISGHRSVSWYQQTPGQGLQFLFEYFSETQRNKGNFPGRFSGRQFSNSRSEMNVSTLELGDSALYLCASSLAGTGGSTDMQYFGPGTRLTVL.

The genes are TRBV3-1 (or the pseudogene TRBV3-2) and TRBJ1-2, with 7 nucleotides matching TRBD1. V dropped 1 base and J dropped 8; count of bases not matched to a gene: 10. The CDR3 runs to 15 residues. Germline CDR1 and CDR2: LGHDT and YNNKEL (reference sequence). In DNA, the CDR3 is TGTGCCAGCAGCCAAGGCTACAGGGGCGAGGGGGGCTACACCTTC. This sequence encodes CASSQGYRGEGGYTF.

The J gene is TRBJ1-1, the V gene TRBV10-3; possible D gene TRBD1, 5 bases. Trimming stripped 3 bases from V and 0 bases from J, with 8 bases between. Germline CDR1 ENHRY, CDR2 SYGVKD. CDR3 length equals 14 residues. In DNA form, the CDR3 reads TGTGCCATCAGTGAAGGGGCGGTGAACACTGAAGCTTTCTTT. It is translated as CAISEGAVNTEAFF.

The chain uses TRBV10-3 and TRBJ1-2; TRBD1 agrees at 7 bases. Looked up from germline, CDR1 is ENHRY and CDR2 is SYGVKD. V was clipped by 0 bases and J by 2 bases; unmatched bases: 6. The CDR3 runs 16 residues. The CDR3 DNA reads as TGTGCCATCAGTGAGTCCCCGGGACAGTTAAACTATGGCTACACCTTC. Protein: CAISESPGQLNYGYTF.

The V and J genes are TRBV6-1 and TRBJ1-5; no reliable D call. This CDR3 region has 13 residues. The germline CDR1 and CDR2 sequences are MNHNS and SASEGT. V lost 3 bases, J lost 7 bases, and 10 bases lay in between. In nucleotides, the CDR3 is TGTGCCAGCAGTGATCTCGCGCGGCAGCCCCAGCATTTT. Protein: CASSDLARQPQHF.

The chain uses TRBV9 and TRBJ2-6; 7 bases agree with TRBD2. The length of the CDR3 is 18 residues. The V gene's germline CDR1 is SGDLS and CDR2 YYNGEE. V was clipped by 0 bases and J by 2 bases; unmatched bases: 8. The CDR3 nucleotides are TGTGCCAGCAGCGTAGATCACGGGACTAAGGCTGGGGCCAACGTCCTGACTTTC. Translated: CASSVDHGTKAGANVLTF.

This clone has more than one count but fewer than ten. This sequence joins TRBV7-8 and TRBJ1-6; D gene ambiguous. V was clipped by 2 bases and J by 8 bases, with 7 bases between them. The germline CDR1 and CDR2 sequences are SGHVS and FQNEAQ. The CDR3 consists of 13 residues. This CDR3 reads CASSLWQDSPLHF. The CDR3 bases are TGTGCCAGCAGCTTATGGCAGGATTCACCCCTCCACTTT.

The rearrangement links TRBV3-1 (or the pseudogene TRBV3-2) to TRBJ2-1, with TRBD2 matching over 10 bases. The CDR3 sequence is 16 residues long. Germline V gives CDR1 LGHDT, CDR2 YNNKEL (reference sequence). The V gene end was trimmed by 3 bases and the J gene end by 9 bases; junction bases not matched to a gene: 11. CDR3 loop: CASSQNLAGVSSEQFF. For the CDR3, the DNA is TGTGCCAGCAGCCAGAACCTAGCGGGAGTATCTAGTGAGCAGTTCTTC.